The present entry profiles one T cell receptor (beta chain) with its context. This sample is part of a study of blood T cell repertoires in COVID-19. Clinical histories supplied by participants themselves formed the basis of cohort assignment. The recovered donors of Cohort 3 showed two negative PCRs, clearance, or symptom resolution. Germline trimming cut 4 bases from V and 2 bases from J; bases unmatched to any gene: 7. CDR1 and CDR2 from the germline V gene are SGHNT and YYREEE (reference sequence). There are 15 residues in the CDR3. As originally analysed: Researchers report that nucleated cell counts were estimated from reference gene primer amplification. Clones were sequenced by immunoSEQ multiplex PCR, and TCRdb holds only the in-frame ones, with some missing. The V and J calls and clone size come from that table; D and trimming were worked out from the DNA. The sample records hundreds of thousands of clones, around 87% being singletons.

J is TRBJ2-7 and V is TRBV5-4; the match to TRBD2 covers 9 bases. Sequencing was done on a sample of PBMCs or T cells enriched from blood (not recorded which). This TCR derives from a woman in her 50s who had recovered from COVID-19. The CDR3 DNA sequence: TGTGCCAGCAGCGCCGGGACTAGCCAGCCCTACGAGCAGTACTTC. Its translation is CASSAGTSQPYEQYF.